A single sample gave rise to the 20 T cell receptor beta chains below, sequenced in a study of beta chain features in type 1 diabetes. Broader study findings: TCRB CDR3s were moderately but significantly shorter in Type 1 diabetes patients in all four CD4+ subsets.

Investigators reverse transcribed all isolated RNA, so they sequenced expressed TCRB transcripts. The repertoire was sequenced with immunoSEQ multiplex PCR; TCRdb's copy has only in-frame clones and lacks some. The table lists over 40,000 clones, over 50% of them singletons. The antigens these receptors bind are not known. The material sequenced was Tregs from blood. The receptor set was obtained from a man aged 25-45 years with type 1 diabetes. Some clones in this sample may be carry-over from other donors' samples.

The chain links TRBV7-8 to TRBJ1-6; no clear D gene. The CDR3 spans 14 residues. Germline lookup yields CDR1 SGHVS and CDR2 FQNEAQ. V lost 1 base and J lost 4, with 5 bases in between. The CDR3 is CASSLGSYNSPLHF. Written as DNA, the CDR3 is TGTGCCAGCAGCTTAGGTTCATATAATTCACCCCTCCACTTT. Filled out from reference TRBV7-8 and TRBJ1-6, the complete variable domain reads GAGVSQSPRYKVAKRGQDVALRCDPISGHVSLFWYQQALGQGPEFLTYFQNEAQLDKSGLPSDRFFAERPEGSVSTLKIQRTQQEDSAVYLCASSLGSYNSPLHFGNGTRLTVT.

Concerning this clone itself: One end of the junction does not line up with germline, which may come from a read error. The gene calls are TRBV5-4 and TRBJ2-3; 8 bases map to TRBD2. Germline V gene lookup returns CDR1 SGHNT and CDR2 YYREEE (reference sequence). This CDR3 contains 13 residues. CDR3 region: CASSWTSRDTQYF. In DNA form, the CDR3 reads TGTGCCAGCAGCTGGACTAGCAGAGATACGCAGTATTTT.

The chain recombines TRBV7-9 with TRBJ2-1, with D uncertain. Per the germline V gene, CDR1 is SEHNR and CDR2 is FQNEAQ (reference sequence). This CDR3 region has 13 residues. V was clipped by 2 bases and J by 10 bases, with 12 bases between them. The CDR3 is CASSLIGGGEQFF. The CDR3 DNA sequence: TGTGCCAGCAGCTTAATTGGCGGCGGAGAGCAGTTCTTC.

This clone was seen more than once but under ten times. The chain couples TRBV5-6 to TRBJ2-1, with 9 nucleotides matching TRBD1. Unmatched junction bases numbered 8, after V lost 4 bases and J lost 3 bases. This CDR3 comprises 16 residues. Germline loops: CDR1 SGHDT, CDR2 YYEEEE. The CDR3, as DNA: TGTGCCAGCAGCCGTTCCGGGACAGGGTTCTACAATGAGCAGTTCTTC. As protein: CASSRSGTGFYNEQFF.

The V and J genes are TRBV7-2 and TRBJ2-7; no clear D. The CDR3 has 11 residues. Trimming removed 4 bases at V and 3 bases at J, with 4 bases between. CDR1 and CDR2 from the germline V gene are SGHTA and FQGNSA. The DNA for the CDR3 is TGTGCCAGCAGCTCCTTCTACGAGCAGTACTTC. Its protein is CASSSFYEQYF.

This clone came up a few times. The chain is built from TRBV28 and TRBJ2-7, with D possibly being TRBD2 (5 bases). The germline CDR1 and CDR2 sequences are MDHEN and SYDVKM. Trimming removed 3 bases from V and 3 bases from J, with 9 bases in between. The CDR3 is 13 residues long. The CDR3 here is CASSFGGLYEQYF. CDR3 DNA: TGTGCCAGCAGTTTTGGCGGACTCTACGAGCAGTACTTC.

The chain carries TRBV5-1 and TRBJ2-2; 11 positions agree with TRBD1. Per the germline V gene, CDR1 is SGHRS and CDR2 is YFSETQ. V shed 7 bases, J shed 7 bases, and the junction held 9 bases outside the gene matches. The CDR3 is made up of 15 amino acids. Written as DNA, the CDR3 is TGCGCCAGCCGCAGGACAGGGGGCTGGATCGGGGAGCTGTTTTTT. This encodes CASRRTGGWIGELFF.

The rearrangement links TRBV9 to TRBJ1-4; no clear D. This CDR3 region has 15 residues. The ends were cut back, 0 bases at V and 8 bases at J, with 14 bases in the middle. The V gene's germline CDR1 is SGDLS and CDR2 YYNGEE. CDR3 region: CASSVGLSGGEKLFF. The CDR3 DNA reads TGTGCCAGCAGCGTAGGGTTGTCCGGAGGCGAAAAACTGTTTTTT.

In DNA, the CDR3 is TGTGCCAGCAGCGCTAGCGGGGGGGGTCGGACCCAGTACTTC. Protein product: CASSASGGGRTQYF. J is TRBJ2-5 and V is TRBV9; 12 nucleotides match TRBD2. Germline V gene sequence: CDR1 SGDLS, CDR2 YYNGEE. V was clipped by 3 bases and J by 7 bases; unmatched bases: 4. The CDR3 spans 14 residues.

The chain carries TRBV11-1 and TRBJ2-4; perhaps TRBD2 as D (5 bases). CDR3 length: 14 amino acids. V was clipped by 5 bases and J by 5 bases, with 13 bases between them. CDR1 and CDR2 (germline): SGHAT, FQDESV (reference sequence). The CDR3 region is CASSRREGENIQYF. CDR3 in DNA: TGTGCCAGCAGCCGCCGAGAGGGCGAAAACATTCAGTACTTC.

The CDR3 protein is CASSLTGIYTGELFF. For the CDR3, the DNA is TGTGCCAGCAGTTTGACGGGGATATACACCGGGGAGCTGTTTTTT. The chain employs TRBV28 and TRBJ2-2; the D gene is possibly TRBD2 (5 bases). Germline loops: CDR1 MDHEN, CDR2 SYDVKM. CDR3 length equals 15 residues. Trimming stripped 3 bases from V and 3 bases from J, with 11 bases between.

There are a few counts of this clone. This chain uses TRBV5-4 with TRBJ2-3; 13 bases line up with TRBD2. The CDR3 spans 15 residues. CDR1 and CDR2 (germline): SGHNT, YYREEE (reference sequence). Trimming took 3 bases from V and 9 from J; bases not matched to a gene: 7. The CDR3 coding sequence is TGTGCCAGCAGCTCCGGGACTAGCGGGGTTGGGACGCAGTATTTT. Amino acids: CASSSGTSGVGTQYF.

This chain links TRBV5-6 with TRBJ1-5; 8 nucleotides match TRBD1. The germline V gene encodes CDR1 SGHDT and CDR2 YYEEEE. The CDR3 length is 14 residues. V shed 4 bases, J shed 5 bases, and the junction held 5 bases outside the gene matches. This CDR3 is CASSLGTGHQPQHF. CDR3 DNA: TGTGCCAGCAGCCTCGGGACAGGCCATCAGCCCCAGCATTTT.

This sequence joins TRBV5-1 and TRBJ2-7; D may be TRBD1 (6 bases). Trimming took 6 bases from V and 3 from J, leaving 7 bases between them. There are 11 residues in the CDR3. Germline CDR1 SGHRS, CDR2 YFSETQ. CDR3 coding DNA: TGCGCCAGCACGGACAGCTACGAGCAGTACTTC. This gives the protein CASTDSYEQYF.

This clone was counted a few times. The chain is built from TRBV7-2 and TRBJ2-3; D call uncertain. There are 15 residues in the CDR3. The ends were cut back, 1 base at V and 0 bases at J, with 8 bases in the middle. Germline CDR1 SGHTA, CDR2 FQGNSA. CDR3 coding DNA: TGTGCCAGCAGCTTAGGTGTCCCAAGCACAGATACGCAGTATTTT. Translating it yields CASSLGVPSTDTQYF. The variable domain in full, with the rest retrieved from reference TRBV7-2 and TRBJ2-3, is GAGVSQSPSNKVTEKGKDVELRCDPISGHTALYWYRQSLGQGLEFLIYFQGNSAPDKSGLPSDRFSAERTGGSVSTLTIQRTQQEDSAVYLCASSLGVPSTDTQYFGPGTRLTVL.

The rearrangement uses TRBV19 and TRBJ2-3, with D unclear. This CDR3 has 14 residues. V was trimmed by 4 bases and J by 1 base, leaving 9 bases between them. CDR1 is LNHDA, CDR2 SQIVND, per germline (reference sequence). The CDR3 loop is CASSRAVGTDTQYF. Written as DNA, the CDR3 is TGTGCCAGTAGTAGGGCCGTGGGCACAGATACGCAGTATTTT.

This chain uses TRBV4-3 with TRBJ2-1; 7 bases map to TRBD1. The CDR3 has 16 residues. Germline trimming cut 1 base from V and 6 bases from J; bases unmatched to any gene: 9. Germline CDR1 is LGHNA and CDR2 is YSLEER. The CDR3 protein is CASSQVSGGPPNEQFF. CDR3 bases: TGCGCCAGCAGCCAAGTATCAGGGGGTCCCCCCAATGAGCAGTTCTTC.

V is TRBV7-3 and J is TRBJ2-3; TRBD2 agrees at 13 bases. J lost 9 bases, V lost 5 bases, and 8 bases had no gene match. This CDR3 region has 15 residues. CDR1 and CDR2 (germline): SGHTA, FQGTGA. The CDR3 region is CASSPRLAGGGTQYF. CDR3 DNA sequence: TGTGCCAGCAGCCCCCGACTAGCGGGGGGCGGGACGCAGTATTTT.

The V call is TRBV7-2, the J call TRBJ1-2, with D maybe TRBD1 (5 bases). Deletions cut 5 bases from V and 2 bases from J, with 15 bases between. CDR1 is SGHTA and CDR2 is FQGNSA in the germline V gene. The CDR3 length is 15 residues. The CDR3 sequence: CASSLVGQGNYGYTF. CDR3 DNA sequence: TGTGCCAGCAGCCTCGTGGGTCAGGGAAACTATGGCTACACCTTC.

The chain carries TRBV5-1 and TRBJ2-5; the match to TRBD2 covers 9 bases. TRBJ2-7 matches the DNA end more closely, so the J call is doubtful. The CDR3 sequence is 15 residues long. Germline assignment: CDR1 SGHRS and CDR2 YFSETQ. The CDR3 nucleotides are TGCGCCAGCAGCCCCATGCGGGGGGGTATGTACGAGCAGTACTTC. Translated: CASSPMRGGMYEQYF.